The clone carrying this TCR beta chain occurred once. TCRdb re-derived calls from the RT-PCR reads in MiXCR, one entry per CDR3 protein. Altogether about 570,000 distinct CDR3 sequences are present, about 11% being singletons, with the ten largest covering 8% to 13%. The sample comes from a study of response to subunit inactivated influenza vaccine. The V and J ends lost 0 bases and 5 bases, in that order; junction bases with no gene match: 5. This CDR3 is built from 18 residues. CDR1 KGHDR and CDR2 SFDVKD come from the germline V gene. The same sample was also used in a study of T cells expressing NK-cell markers. That study reports: 5'RACE template switching with UMIs produced the TCR beta cDNA.

Here the sequenced sample was PBMCs from blood, taken on the day of vaccination. The receptor comes from a man aged 50 or older who received an inactivated influenza vaccine. The rearrangement joins TRBV24-1 to TRBJ2-1; TRBD2 matches at 14 bases. The DNA of the CDR3 is TGTGCCACCAGTGATTTGCGGACTAGCGGGGGGAAGGACAATGAGCAGTTCTTC. Its translation: CATSDLRTSGGKDNEQFF.